This TCR beta chain was sequenced during a study of shared clonotypes between healthy human individuals. Study results and caveats: The sharing of 5% to 5.5% of naive CD4 clonotypes was seen across a few donors. Among the subsets, naive ones generally showed larger estimated richness than memory ones.

A word on this clone: Its antigen is not known.

The authors' processing: ImmunoSEQ gave junction-only sequences without quality scores, so filtering differed. The method was immunoSEQ multiplex PCR; TCRdb's version includes in-frame clones alone and lacks a portion of them. That table supplies the V and J calls and clone size; D and trimming were determined from the DNA. In the table there are over a million clones, roughly 74% of which are singletons. Participating donors were healthy, HIV-negative adults free of recent acute infections or vaccinations. The CDR3 is 17 amino acids. The germline gives CDR1 LNHDA, CDR2 SQIVND (reference sequence). V gave up 6 bases and J gave up 3 bases; unmatched junction bases: 11.

V and J are TRBV19 and TRBJ2-5; 12 nucleotides align to TRBD2. This TCR derives from a man aged 18 to 30 in good health. Some clones in this sample may be carry-over from other donors' samples. Sequenced sample: memory CD4+ T cells from PBMCs. Documented subset: CD45RA-negative fraction. CDR3 DNA sequence: TGTGCCAGTAGCCCTAAGGGGAGACTAGCGGGAGAAGAGACCCAGTACTTC. This encodes CASSPKGRLAGEETQYF. Filled out from reference TRBV19 and TRBJ2-5, the complete variable domain reads DGGITQSPKYLFRKEGQNVTLSCEQNLNHDAMYWYRQDPGQGLRLIYYSQIVNDFQKGDIAEGYSVSREKKESFPLTVTSAQKNPTAFYLCASSPKGRLAGEETQYFGPGTRLLVL.